This is a list of T cell receptor beta chains from one sample in a study of coeliac disease. Using immunoSEQ multiplex PCR, the repertoire was profiled, and TCRdb retains in-frame clones only, with some absent. Seen here are 4,000 to 4,500 clones, about two thirds observed once, and the top ten hold roughly 11%. Sequenced: intraepithelial lymphocytes from the gut. The receptors were gathered from a woman aged 18-35 years with active celiac disease. Both conserved end residues are part of each CDR3. The order of the fields is V gene, clone size, J gene, D gene, CDR3 DNA, CDR3 protein. The D gene is left open where the match is weak. Clone size is shown for a subset of rows, as once, few, many or a class of expanded clone.

TRBV10-2,-,TRBJ2-7,TRBD2,TGCGCCAGCAGCGAAAGCGGGAGGGGTAGGGAGCAGTACTTC,CASSESGRGREQYF
TRBV29-1,-,TRBJ1-2,-,TGCAGCGTTGAAGGGCGGGGGCGAGACTATGGCTACACCTTC,CSVEGRGRDYGYTF
TRBV20-1,-,TRBJ1-1,-,TGCAGTTACTCCCGGGCTGAAGCTTTCTTT,CSYSRAEAFF
TRBV4-1,few,TRBJ2-3,-,TGCGCCAGCAGCCAATCAGGGGTCGGCGTGGATACGCAGTATTTT,CASSQSGVGVDTQYF
TRBV6-1,-,TRBJ1-2,TRBD1,TGTGCCAGCAGCGTACAGGGGGTAGGAGTCACCTTC,CASSVQGVGVTF
TRBV27,-,TRBJ2-5,TRBD2,TGTGCCAGCAGTTTTGCTAGCGGGATTGCAGAGACCCAGTACTTC,CASSFASGIAETQYF
TRBV4-2,large,TRBJ1-1,TRBD1,TGTGCCAGCAGCCTCAACAGGGGAAACACTGAAGCTTTCTTT,CASSLNRGNTEAFF
TRBV6-6,once,TRBJ2-7,-,TGTGCCAGCAGTTATGGGGATTATGGGGCCTCCGTCGAGCAGTACTTC,CASSYGDYGASVEQYF
TRBV6-6,-,TRBJ2-1,-,TGTGCCAGCAGTTACGGGGCAGTGTCGCAGTTCTTC,CASSYGAVSQFF
TRBV5-5,-,TRBJ1-2,-,TGTGCCAGCAGCTTGGAAGGGGCCTCTAGGGCTGGCTACACCTTC,CASSLEGASRAGYTF
TRBV21-1,-,TRBJ2-4,-,TGTGCCAGCAGCAAAGGACTAGGGATAGACATTCAGTACTTC,CASSKGLGIDIQYF
TRBV7-2,-,TRBJ2-2,TRBD1,TGTGCCAGCAGCCCGTCTGACAGGGGGCGACCCGGGGAGCTGTTTTTT,CASSPSDRGRPGELFF
TRBV19,-,TRBJ1-1,-,TGTGCCACCCAGGGTTTGAACACTGAAGCTTTCTTT,CATQGLNTEAFF
TRBV6-5,-,TRBJ1-1,-,TGTGCCAGCAGCGCTCAGGGTTATCCTGAAGCTTTCTTT,CASSAQGYPEAFF
TRBV5-1,once,TRBJ2-3,TRBD2,TGCGCCAGCAGCTTGGGTCTAGCGGGAGGGCGTAACACAGATACGCAGTATTTT,CASSLGLAGGRNTDTQYF
TRBV6-1,-,TRBJ1-5,TRBD1,TGTGCCAGCAGTGAATCGACAGGGGCGGGCAATCAGCCCCAGCATTTT,CASSESTGAGNQPQHF
TRBV4-3,-,TRBJ1-5,TRBD1,TGCGCCAGCAGCCAAGAAGTGCAGGGGGGAGAGCCCCAGCATTTT,CASSQEVQGGEPQHF
TRBV7-7,-,TRBJ2-1,-,TGTGCCAGCAGCTTGCGGAGGGTGGGGGCCTACAATGAGCAGTTCTTC,CASSLRRVGAYNEQFF
TRBV7-9,-,TRBJ2-3,TRBD2,TGTGCCAGCAGCTTACTTAGCGGGGGGGCCCCAGATACGCAGTATTTT,CASSLLSGGAPDTQYF
TRBV7-9,few,TRBJ2-7,TRBD1,TGTGCCAGCAGCCGACGGACAGGCTACGAGCAGTACTTC,CASSRRTGYEQYF
TRBV19,-,TRBJ2-5,-,TGTGCCAGTAGTTTGCAGCGGAACCAAGAGACCCAGTACTTC,CASSLQRNQETQYF
TRBV11-3,once,TRBJ2-1,-,TGTGCCAGCAGCTTAGGGGGGCCGCGGGGGAGAAACAATGAGCAGTTCTTC,CASSLGGPRGRNNEQFF
TRBV5-1,-,TRBJ2-7,-,TGCGCCAGCAATTGGATTTGGGAGGGGGATTCCTACGAGCAGTACTTC,CASNWIWEGDSYEQYF
TRBV10-2,-,TRBJ2-7,TRBD2,TGCGCCAGCAGTCGCGGATGGGCTAGCGGGGCGTACGAGCAGTACTTC,CASSRGWASGAYEQYF